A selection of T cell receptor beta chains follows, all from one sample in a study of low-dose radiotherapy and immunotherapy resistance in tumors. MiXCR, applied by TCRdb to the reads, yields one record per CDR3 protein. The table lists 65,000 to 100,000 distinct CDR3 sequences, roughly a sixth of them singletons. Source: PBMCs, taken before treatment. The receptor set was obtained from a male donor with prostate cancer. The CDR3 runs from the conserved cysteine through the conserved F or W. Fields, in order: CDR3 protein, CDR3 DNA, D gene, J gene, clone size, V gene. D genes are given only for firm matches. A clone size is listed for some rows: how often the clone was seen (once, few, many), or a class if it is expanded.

CDR3 protein: CASSVDGFSGNTIYF; CDR3 DNA: TGTGCCAGCAGCGTAGATGGGTTCTCTGGAAACACCATATATTTT; D gene: -; J gene: TRBJ1-3; clone size: -; V gene: TRBV9
CDR3 protein: CSIKLAGYEQYF; CDR3 DNA: TGCAGCATCAAACTAGCGGGCTACGAGCAGTACTTC; D gene: TRBD2; J gene: TRBJ2-7; clone size: many; V gene: TRBV29-1
CDR3 protein: CSAREGQFVYEQYF; CDR3 DNA: TGCAGTGCTAGAGAGGGACAGTTTGTCTACGAGCAGTACTTC; D gene: TRBD1; J gene: TRBJ2-7; clone size: many; V gene: TRBV20-1
CDR3 protein: CASSLDRQGTGYTF; CDR3 DNA: TGTGCCAGCAGCTTAGATCGGCAGGGTACGGGCTACACCTTC; D gene: -; J gene: TRBJ1-2; clone size: -; V gene: TRBV11-2
CDR3 protein: CSARPIGSYSNQPQHF; CDR3 DNA: TGCAGTGCTAGACCGATCGGGTCGTATAGCAATCAGCCCCAGCATTTT; D gene: -; J gene: TRBJ1-5; clone size: few; V gene: TRBV20-1
CDR3 protein: CASSYLNTIYF; CDR3 DNA: TGTGCCAGCAGTTATCTCAACACCATATATTTT; D gene: -; J gene: TRBJ1-3; clone size: many; V gene: TRBV12-3/TRBV12-4
CDR3 protein: CASNPGRGNTGELFF; CDR3 DNA: TGTGCCAGTAACCCAGGGAGGGGGAACACCGGGGAGCTGTTTTTT; D gene: TRBD2; J gene: TRBJ2-2; clone size: many; V gene: TRBV19
CDR3 protein: CASSQETSDALRSYNSPLHF; CDR3 DNA: TGTGCCAGCAGCCAAGAAACCTCTGACGCCTTAAGGAGCTATAATTCACCCCTCCACTTT; D gene: -; J gene: TRBJ1-6; clone size: many; V gene: TRBV14
CDR3 protein: CASSLEVTQGGQPQHF; CDR3 DNA: TGCGCCAGCAGCCTTGAGGTCACCCAGGGTGGTCAGCCCCAGCATTTT; D gene: -; J gene: TRBJ1-5; clone size: -; V gene: TRBV4-3
CDR3 protein: CASSSKRTPYEQYF; CDR3 DNA: TGTGCCAGCAGCTCGAAAAGGACACCTTACGAGCAGTACTTC; D gene: -; J gene: TRBJ2-7; clone size: -; V gene: TRBV12-3/TRBV12-4
CDR3 protein: CASSEQGGNQPQHF; CDR3 DNA: TGCGCCAGCAGTGAGCAGGGGGGCAATCAGCCCCAGCATTTT; D gene: TRBD1; J gene: TRBJ1-5; clone size: many; V gene: TRBV10-2
CDR3 protein: CSARDRVRFGEQYF; CDR3 DNA: TGCAGTGCTAGAGATAGGGTGAGGTTTGGCGAGCAGTACTTC; D gene: -; J gene: TRBJ2-7; clone size: few; V gene: TRBV20-1
CDR3 protein: CAISEDRFYGYTF; CDR3 DNA: TGTGCCATCAGTGAGGACAGGTTTTACGGCTACACCTTC; D gene: -; J gene: TRBJ1-2; clone size: many; V gene: TRBV10-3
CDR3 protein: CASSMFGLWANNEQFF; CDR3 DNA: TGTGCCAGTAGTATGTTCGGTTTGTGGGCGAACAATGAGCAGTTCTTC; D gene: -; J gene: TRBJ2-1; clone size: many; V gene: TRBV19
CDR3 protein: CAWSPGHEAYEQYF; CDR3 DNA: TGTGCCTGGAGTCCGGGACACGAAGCTTACGAGCAGTACTTC; D gene: -; J gene: TRBJ2-7; clone size: few; V gene: TRBV30
CDR3 protein: CSVEPPRTDFNQPQHF; CDR3 DNA: TGCAGCGTTGAACCCCCAAGGACAGATTTCAATCAGCCCCAGCATTTT; D gene: -; J gene: TRBJ1-5; clone size: many; V gene: TRBV29-1
CDR3 protein: CSALRPGWWGQYF; CDR3 DNA: TGCAGTGCTCTCCGACCAGGGTGGTGGGGGCAGTACTTC; D gene: -; J gene: TRBJ2-7; clone size: many; V gene: TRBV20-1
CDR3 protein: CASSSGQEEAFF; CDR3 DNA: TGTGCCAGCAGCAGCGGACAGGAAGAAGCTTTCTTT; D gene: TRBD1; J gene: TRBJ1-1; clone size: once; V gene: TRBV7-9
CDR3 protein: CSANEKYEQYF; CDR3 DNA: TGCAGTGCCAACGAGAAATACGAGCAGTACTTC; D gene: -; J gene: TRBJ2-7; clone size: many; V gene: TRBV20-1
CDR3 protein: CASILARGYNEQFF; CDR3 DNA: TGTGCCAGCATTCTAGCGAGAGGGTACAATGAGCAGTTCTTC; D gene: -; J gene: TRBJ2-1; clone size: many; V gene: TRBV5-6
CDR3 protein: CASSYQSGGDYNEQFF; CDR3 DNA: TGTGCCAGCAGCTATCAGAGCGGGGGGGACTACAATGAGCAGTTCTTC; D gene: TRBD2; J gene: TRBJ2-1; clone size: many; V gene: TRBV7-2
CDR3 protein: CASSSRTGFDEQFF; CDR3 DNA: TGTGCCAGCAGTTCACGGACAGGGTTTGACGAGCAGTTCTTC; D gene: TRBD1; J gene: TRBJ2-1; clone size: many; V gene: TRBV12-3/TRBV12-4
CDR3 protein: CASRGYNEQFF; CDR3 DNA: TGTGCCAGCAGGGGCTACAATGAGCAGTTCTTC; D gene: -; J gene: TRBJ2-1; clone size: many; V gene: TRBV6-5
CDR3 protein: CASSYSRQGKTQYF; CDR3 DNA: TGTGCCAGCAGTTACTCGAGACAGGGGAAGACCCAGTACTTC; D gene: TRBD1; J gene: TRBJ2-5; clone size: -; V gene: TRBV6-5
CDR3 protein: CASSSKETQYF; CDR3 DNA: TGTGCCAGCAGTTCGAAGGAGACCCAGTACTTC; D gene: -; J gene: TRBJ2-5; clone size: many; V gene: TRBV12-3/TRBV12-4
CDR3 protein: CASSPRADYGYTF; CDR3 DNA: TGTGCCAGCAGTCCCAGGGCCGACTATGGCTACACCTTC; D gene: -; J gene: TRBJ1-2; clone size: -; V gene: TRBV6-1
CDR3 protein: CAWARDRGQETQYF; CDR3 DNA: TGTGCCTGGGCCCGGGACAGGGGGCAGGAGACCCAGTACTTC; D gene: TRBD1; J gene: TRBJ2-5; clone size: many; V gene: TRBV30
CDR3 protein: CASSLGTGDSGYTF; CDR3 DNA: TGTGCCAGCAGTTTAGGGACAGGGGACTCTGGCTACACCTTC; D gene: TRBD1; J gene: TRBJ1-2; clone size: many; V gene: TRBV12-3/TRBV12-4
CDR3 protein: CSARGPGLAEKRGELFF; CDR3 DNA: TGCAGTGCGCGGGGACCGGGACTAGCGGAGAAGAGAGGGGAGCTGTTTTTT; D gene: TRBD2; J gene: TRBJ2-2; clone size: many; V gene: TRBV20-1
CDR3 protein: CASSLFGGTEAFF; CDR3 DNA: TGTGCCAGCAGTTTATTCGGGGGGACTGAAGCTTTCTTT; D gene: -; J gene: TRBJ1-1; clone size: many; V gene: TRBV27
CDR3 protein: CSSKVRTGEETQYF; CDR3 DNA: TGCAGCTCCAAGGTCAGGACAGGGGAAGAGACCCAGTACTTC; D gene: TRBD1; J gene: TRBJ2-5; clone size: many; V gene: TRBV29-1
CDR3 protein: CASSQEGGCFF; CDR3 DNA: TGTGCCAGCAGCCAAGAGGGCGGGTGTTTCTTC; D gene: -; J gene: TRBJ2-1; clone size: many; V gene: TRBV3-1
CDR3 protein: CASSLEGGQTYGYTF; CDR3 DNA: TGTGCCAGCAGCTTAGAGGGGGGACAGACCTATGGCTACACCTTC; D gene: TRBD1; J gene: TRBJ1-2; clone size: many; V gene: TRBV7-2
CDR3 protein: CASSLTGPSSYNEQFF; CDR3 DNA: TGCGCCAGCAGCCTGACAGGGCCGAGCTCCTACAATGAGCAGTTCTTC; D gene: TRBD1; J gene: TRBJ2-1; clone size: many; V gene: TRBV5-1
CDR3 protein: CASRAGPSYEQYF; CDR3 DNA: TGCGCCAGCAGAGCGGGTCCCTCCTACGAGCAGTACTTC; D gene: -; J gene: TRBJ2-7; clone size: -; V gene: TRBV5-1
CDR3 protein: CASKMTGYEQYF; CDR3 DNA: TGTGCCAGCAAGATGACAGGTTACGAGCAGTACTTC; D gene: -; J gene: TRBJ2-7; clone size: many; V gene: TRBV6-2/TRBV6-3
CDR3 protein: CASSLGDYGSELFF; CDR3 DNA: TGTGCCAGCAGCTTAGGGGACTACGGGAGCGAGCTGTTTTTT; D gene: TRBD2; J gene: TRBJ2-2; clone size: -; V gene: TRBV11-3
CDR3 protein: CASSVGGTDTQYF; CDR3 DNA: TGTGCCAGCAGCGTAGGTGGGACAGATACGCAGTATTTT; D gene: -; J gene: TRBJ2-3; clone size: many; V gene: TRBV9
CDR3 protein: CSATSGTDRNTIYF; CDR3 DNA: TGCAGTGCTACTTCCGGGACTGATAGAAACACCATATATTTT; D gene: -; J gene: TRBJ1-3; clone size: -; V gene: TRBV20-1
CDR3 protein: CATTTRYDTGELFF; CDR3 DNA: TGTGCCACCACCACGAGATATGACACCGGGGAGCTGTTTTTT; D gene: -; J gene: TRBJ2-2; clone size: many; V gene: TRBV6-2/TRBV6-3
CDR3 protein: CASSQDFGRGINGYTF; CDR3 DNA: TGTGCCAGCAGCCAAGATTTCGGCAGGGGAATTAATGGCTACACCTTC; D gene: -; J gene: TRBJ1-2; clone size: many; V gene: TRBV4-2
CDR3 protein: CSAEGVGNTEAFF; CDR3 DNA: TGCAGCGCTGAGGGAGTAGGGAACACTGAAGCTTTCTTT; D gene: -; J gene: TRBJ1-1; clone size: many; V gene: TRBV29-1
CDR3 protein: CAWSSQGGLYGYTF; CDR3 DNA: TGTGCCTGGAGTTCCCAGGGGGGACTCTATGGCTACACCTTC; D gene: TRBD1; J gene: TRBJ1-2; clone size: many; V gene: TRBV30
CDR3 protein: CASSPQLADTQYF; CDR3 DNA: TGTGCCAGCAGCCCCCAATTAGCTGATACGCAGTATTTT; D gene: -; J gene: TRBJ2-3; clone size: many; V gene: TRBV7-8
CDR3 protein: CSPGQGGNEQFF; CDR3 DNA: TGCAGTCCCGGACAGGGTGGGAATGAGCAGTTCTTC; D gene: TRBD1; J gene: TRBJ2-1; clone size: many; V gene: TRBV20-1
CDR3 protein: CASSREPRYYNEQFF; CDR3 DNA: TGTGCCAGCAGCAGAGAACCTAGGTACTACAATGAGCAGTTCTTC; D gene: -; J gene: TRBJ2-1; clone size: many; V gene: TRBV7-3
CDR3 protein: CASSFSSGVQETQYF; CDR3 DNA: TGCGCCAGCAGCTTTTCCAGCGGGGTACAAGAGACCCAGTACTTC; D gene: TRBD2; J gene: TRBJ2-5; clone size: many; V gene: TRBV5-1
CDR3 protein: CASAPRGRETYEQYF; CDR3 DNA: TGCGCCAGCGCACCTCGGGGGCGGGAAACCTACGAGCAGTACTTC; D gene: -; J gene: TRBJ2-7; clone size: many; V gene: TRBV4-1
CDR3 protein: CSVPTGVPYNEQFF; CDR3 DNA: TGCAGCGTTCCGACAGGGGTACCCTACAATGAGCAGTTCTTC; D gene: TRBD1; J gene: TRBJ2-1; clone size: many; V gene: TRBV29-1
CDR3 protein: CASSLNADTQYF; CDR3 DNA: TGTGCCAGCAGCTTAAACGCAGATACGCAGTATTTT; D gene: -; J gene: TRBJ2-3; clone size: many; V gene: TRBV11-2
CDR3 protein: CASILIGGGKYEQYF; CDR3 DNA: TGTGCCAGCATCCTAATCGGCGGTGGAAAATACGAGCAGTACTTC; D gene: -; J gene: TRBJ2-7; clone size: -; V gene: TRBV24-1
CDR3 protein: CAISEADRTQPQHF; CDR3 DNA: TGTGCCATCAGTGAGGCTGACAGGACTCAACCCCAGCATTTT; D gene: -; J gene: TRBJ1-5; clone size: -; V gene: TRBV10-3